This is a list of T cell receptor beta chains from one sample in a study of T cells of healthy individuals. TCRdb re-analysed the 5' RACE reads in MiXCR, keeping a single row per CDR3 protein. The table lists 53,000 or so distinct CDR3 sequences, under 15% of them singletons. The receptors derive from a human donor in good health. Both conserved end residues are part of each CDR3. The order of the fields is D gene, J gene, clone size, V gene, CDR3 protein, CDR3 DNA. D genes are given only for firm matches. Size values are once, few and many counts, or a class for expanded clones, and some rows have none.

NA TRBJ2-1 few TRBV7-9 CASSLRAGSYNEQFF TGTGCCAGCAGCTTACGGGCGGGATCATACAATGAGCAGTTCTTC
TRBD1 TRBJ2-1 many TRBV7-6 CASSAQTGGSNEQFF TGTGCCAGCAGCGCCCAGACAGGGGGGAGCAATGAGCAGTTCTTC
TRBD1 TRBJ1-2 NA TRBV15 CATSRGQGQFDYGYTF TGTGCCACCAGCAGAGGACAGGGACAGTTTGACTATGGCTACACCTTC
NA TRBJ1-4 NA TRBV14 CASSQAPSRPRSF TGTGCCAGCAGCCAAGCCCCCTCCAGGCCGCGATCCTTT
TRBD1 TRBJ2-1 many TRBV9 CASGGFPGQGNYNEQFF TGTGCCAGCGGAGGATTCCCGGGACAGGGGAACTACAATGAGCAGTTCTTC
NA TRBJ2-7 NA TRBV18 CASSPATAGTSEQYF TGTGCCAGCTCACCCGCTACGGCTGGGACCTCCGAGCAGTACTTC
NA TRBJ1-5 many TRBV4-1 CASSQSGRLPQHF TGCGCCAGCAGCCAAAGCGGGCGGCTGCCCCAGCATTTT
TRBD1 TRBJ1-1 NA TRBV7-2 CASSRLTGGNTEAFF TGTGCCAGCAGTCGTTTGACAGGGGGCAACACTGAAGCTTTCTTT
NA TRBJ1-2 NA TRBV27 CASSPTRLSGDYTF TGTGCCAGCAGTCCCACCCGACTGTCGGGGGACTACACCTTC
NA TRBJ1-3 few TRBV5-5 CASSGAGGNTIYF TGTGCCAGCAGCGGCGCGGGCGGGAACACCATATATTTT
NA TRBJ2-3 few TRBV5-6 CASSLEGVQYF TGTGCCAGCAGCTTGGAAGGGGTGCAGTATTTT
TRBD1 TRBJ2-7 many TRBV20-1 CSARPGQGYYEQYF TGCAGTGCGCGACCGGGACAGGGGTACTACGAGCAGTACTTC
TRBD2 TRBJ2-1 NA TRBV7-9 CASSPTSGSAEQFF TGTGCCAGCAGCCCGACTAGCGGGAGCGCCGAGCAGTTCTTC
TRBD2 TRBJ2-7 many TRBV6-6 CASSYNRGAYEQYF TGTGCCAGCAGTTATAACCGGGGGGCCTACGAGCAGTACTTC
NA TRBJ2-3 many TRBV12-3/TRBV12-4 CASTISSGDTDTQYF TGTGCCAGCACCATTTCGTCGGGGGACACAGATACGCAGTATTTT
TRBD1 TRBJ1-1 many TRBV24-1 CATSEGTGGITEAFF TGTGCCACCAGTGAGGGGACAGGGGGCATCACTGAAGCTTTCTTT
NA TRBJ2-7 few TRBV27 CASSLSLGARYEQYF TGTGCCAGCAGTTTAAGTTTGGGGGCGCGGTACGAGCAGTACTTC
NA TRBJ1-1 NA TRBV4-3 CASSQDEAGRGTEAFF TGCGCCAGCAGCCAAGATGAGGCCGGGAGGGGGACTGAAGCTTTCTTT
TRBD2 TRBJ2-3 few TRBV5-1 CASSLTGTSGGADTQYF TGCGCCAGCAGCTTGACCGGGACTAGCGGGGGGGCAGATACGCAGTATTTT
TRBD2 TRBJ2-7 many TRBV6-5 CASSYIPASGGDEQYF TGTGCCAGCAGTTACATCCCGGCTAGCGGGGGAGACGAGCAGTACTTC
NA TRBJ2-2 NA TRBV5-6 CASSLGPWGNGELFF TGTGCCAGCAGCTTGGGACCCTGGGGGAACGGGGAGCTGTTTTTT
NA TRBJ1-5 few TRBV6-1 CASTGQATNQPQHF TGTGCCAGCACGGGGCAGGCTACGAATCAGCCCCAGCATTTT
NA TRBJ1-1 many TRBV2 CASREDSHVTEAFF TGTGCCAGCAGAGAGGACAGCCATGTCACTGAAGCTTTCTTT
NA TRBJ2-1 many TRBV20-1 CSAPTRTQFF TGCAGTGCTCCTACTAGAACCCAGTTCTTC
NA TRBJ2-5 many TRBV7-3 CASSLGDGETQYF TGTGCCAGCAGCTTAGGAGACGGCGAGACCCAGTACTTC
NA TRBJ2-1 many TRBV11-2 CASSFGQHRGNEQFF TGTGCCAGCAGCTTTGGACAGCATAGAGGCAATGAGCAGTTCTTC
TRBD2 TRBJ2-2 NA TRBV9 CASSVSRTSGGSNTGELFF TGTGCCAGCAGCGTTTCGAGGACTAGCGGGGGTTCGAACACCGGGGAGCTGTTTTTT
TRBD2 TRBJ2-4 NA TRBV7-2 CASSSSGTTGIQYF TGTGCCAGCAGCTCCTCCGGGACTACGGGCATTCAGTACTTC
NA TRBJ2-5 many TRBV12-3/TRBV12-4 CASRGTEGKTQYF TGTGCCAGCAGGGGGACGGAGGGAAAGACCCAGTACTTC
TRBD1 TRBJ1-1 few TRBV6-6 CASSYQGAATEAFF TGTGCCAGCAGTTACCAGGGGGCAGCCACTGAAGCTTTCTTT
NA TRBJ1-5 NA TRBV7-2 CASSLKPPGREDQPQHF TGTGCCAGCAGCTTAAAGCCCCCAGGGAGAGAGGATCAGCCCCAGCATTTT